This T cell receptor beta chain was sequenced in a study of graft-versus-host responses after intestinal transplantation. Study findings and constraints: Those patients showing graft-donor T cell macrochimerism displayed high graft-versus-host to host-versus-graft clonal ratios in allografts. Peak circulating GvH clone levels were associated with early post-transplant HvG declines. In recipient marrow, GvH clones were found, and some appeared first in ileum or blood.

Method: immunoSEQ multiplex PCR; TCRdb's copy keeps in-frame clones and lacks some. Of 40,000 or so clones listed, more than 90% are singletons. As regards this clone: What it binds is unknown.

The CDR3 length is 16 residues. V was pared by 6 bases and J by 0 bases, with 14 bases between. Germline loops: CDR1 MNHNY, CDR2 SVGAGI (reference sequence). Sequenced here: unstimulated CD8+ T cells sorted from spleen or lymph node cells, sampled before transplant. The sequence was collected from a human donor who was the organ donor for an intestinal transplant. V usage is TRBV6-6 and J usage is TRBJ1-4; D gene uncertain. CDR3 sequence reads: CASSGQPSSTNEKLFF. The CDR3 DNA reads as TGTGCCAGCAGCGGGCAGCCAAGTTCAACTAATGAAAAACTGTTTTTT.